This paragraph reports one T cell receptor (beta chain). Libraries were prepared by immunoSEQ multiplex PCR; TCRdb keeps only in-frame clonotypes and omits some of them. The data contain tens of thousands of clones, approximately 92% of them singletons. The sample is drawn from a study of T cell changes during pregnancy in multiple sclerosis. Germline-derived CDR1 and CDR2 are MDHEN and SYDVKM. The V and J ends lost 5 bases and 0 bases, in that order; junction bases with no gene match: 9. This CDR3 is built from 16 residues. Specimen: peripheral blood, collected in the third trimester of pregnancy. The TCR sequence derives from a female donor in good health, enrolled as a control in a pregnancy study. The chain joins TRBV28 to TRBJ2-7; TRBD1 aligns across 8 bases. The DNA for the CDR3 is TGTGCCAGCAGTCTACCCCAGGGGGCATTCTCCTACGAGCAGTACTTC. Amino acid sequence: CASSLPQGAFSYEQYF.